The 17 T cell receptor beta chains presented below share a single source sample, sequenced in a study of graft-versus-host responses after intestinal transplantation. Repertoires were generated with immunoSEQ multiplex PCR, while TCRdb's copy carries only in-frame clones and drops some. The profile covers approximately 89,000 clones, with approximately 90% appearing a single time and approximately 0.17% taken by the ten largest. The antigens these receptors bind are not known. This sample comprised unstimulated CD4+ T cells sorted from spleen or lymph node cells, obtained before intestinal transplant. The receptors come from a human donor who received an intestinal transplant.

This clone has just a few counts. The chain carries TRBV2 and TRBJ1-1, with D unclear. Deletions cut 7 bases from V and 1 base from J, with 10 bases between. This CDR3 spans 13 amino acids. The germline CDR1 and CDR2 sequences are SNHLY and FYNNEI. CDR3 sequence reads: CASIGETNTEAFF. CDR3 nucleotides: TGTGCCAGCATCGGGGAGACGAACACTGAAGCTTTCTTT.

The chain joins TRBV28 to TRBJ2-4; 8 bases are a match to TRBD2. The CDR3 is 14 amino acids. Germline V gene data show CDR1 as MDHEN and CDR2 as SYDVKM. V dropped 6 bases and J dropped 4; count of bases not matched to a gene: 5. The CDR3 sequence: CASRLSGVKNIQYF. The CDR3 bases are TGTGCCAGCAGGCTTAGCGGGGTGAAAAACATTCAGTACTTC.

This clone was counted once. The chain uses TRBV5-8 and TRBJ1-4, with D possibly being TRBD1 (5 bases). The CDR3 has 16 amino acids. V was shortened by 0 bases and J by 8 bases, with 17 bases between the two germline ends. Germline V gene sequence: CDR1 SGHTS, CDR2 YDEGEE. CDR3 sequence reads: CASSLAIGGFNEKLFF. The CDR3 DNA sequence: TGTGCCAGCAGCTTGGCCATCGGGGGGTTTAACGAAAAACTGTTTTTT.

The J gene is TRBJ1-2, the V gene TRBV18; TRBD1 aligns across 9 bases. The CDR3 sequence is 18 residues long. Per the germline V gene, CDR1 is KGHSH and CDR2 is LQKENI. The J segment lost 14 bases and the V segment lost 3 bases, leaving 25 bases of the junction unmatched. The CDR3 sequence: CASSPQYNSTGTGYSVTF. In DNA, the CDR3 is TGTGCCAGCTCACCGCAATACAACTCTACCGGGACAGGGTATTCGGTAACCTTC. The complete variable domain, with remaining parts taken from reference TRBV18 and TRBJ1-2, reads NAGVMQNPRHLVRRRGQEARLRCSPMKGHSHVYWYRQLPEEGLKFMVYLQKENIIDESGMPKERFSAEFPKEGPSILRIQQVVRGDSAAYFCASSPQYNSTGTGYSVTFGSGTRLTVV.

V and J are TRBV2 and TRBJ1-1; unclear D gene. Trimming left V 0 bases short and J 0 bases short, with 23 bases between. This CDR3 has 20 amino acids. Germline CDR1 and CDR2: SNHLY and FYNNEI. The chain's CDR3 is CASSEAGGNGVGIMNTEAFF. The DNA of the CDR3 is TGTGCCAGCAGTGAAGCAGGAGGGAATGGGGTCGGGATCATGAACACTGAAGCTTTCTTT. The whole variable domain, filled in from reference TRBV2 and TRBJ1-1, reads EPEVTQTPSHQVTQMGQEVILRCVPISNHLYFYWYRQILGQKVEFLVSFYNNEISEKSEIFDDQFSVERPDGSNFTLKIRSTKLEDSAMYFCASSEAGGNGVGIMNTEAFFGQGTRLTVV.

The chain recombines TRBV27 with TRBJ1-6; TRBD1 is a possible D gene (6 bases). V lost 0 bases and J lost 6, with 21 bases in between. Germline values: CDR1 MNHEY, CDR2 SMNVEV (reference sequence). CDR3 length: 19 residues. The CDR3, as DNA: TGTGCCAGCAGTTTATCACAGAGGGGGACCACAGGGAGTAATTCACCCCTCCACTTT. Encoded protein: CASSLSQRGTTGSNSPLHF.

The CDR3 DNA is TGCGCCAGCAGCTTCTACAGGGATGAGCAGCCCCAGCATTTT. Residues: CASSFYRDEQPQHF. The rearrangement uses TRBV5-1 and TRBJ1-5; TRBD1 is a possible D gene (6 bases). From germline, CDR1 is SGHRS and CDR2 YFSETQ. This CDR3 is 14 amino acids long. Trimming removed 2 bases at V and 7 bases at J, with 13 bases between. Full variable domain (missing parts from reference TRBV5-1 and TRBJ1-5): KAGVTQTPRYLIKTRGQQVTLSCSPISGHRSVSWYQQTPGQGLQFLFEYFSETQRNKGNFPGRFSGRQFSNSRSEMNVSTLELGDSALYLCASSFYRDEQPQHFGDGTRLSIL.

The chain couples TRBV4-1 to TRBJ1-3, with D maybe TRBD1 (5 bases). V lost 3 bases and J lost 0, with 9 bases in between. The CDR3 totals 15 residues. Germline loops: CDR1 MGHRA, CDR2 YSYEKL. The CDR3 sequence is CASSHGQGSGNTIYF. CDR3 in DNA: TGCGCCAGCAGCCACGGGCAGGGCTCTGGAAACACCATATATTTT.

This chain uses TRBV14 with TRBJ1-2; D is possibly TRBD1 (5 bases). This CDR3 spans 18 amino acids. Germline CDR1 reads SGHDN; CDR2 reads FVKESK. V was clipped by 4 bases and J by 3 bases, with 24 bases between them. CDR3 protein: CASSRQTPFGGPYYGYTF. DNA for the CDR3: TGTGCCAGCAGCCGACAGACGCCCTTCGGTGGTCCTTACTATGGCTACACCTTC.

The chain links TRBV5-5 to TRBJ1-2; TRBD1 matches at 9 bases. Germline V lookup: CDR1 SGHKS, CDR2 YYEKEE (reference sequence). V was clipped by 2 bases and J by 7 bases; unmatched bases: 6. The CDR3 runs 14 residues. The CDR3 protein is CASSFAGQGSGYTF. The CDR3 coding sequence is TGTGCCAGCAGCTTTGCGGGACAGGGTTCTGGCTACACCTTC.

V usage is TRBV28 and J usage is TRBJ1-6; maybe TRBD1 (5 bases). Germline V lookup: CDR1 MDHEN, CDR2 SYDVKM. The CDR3 sequence is 19 residues long. Trimming shortened V by 6 bases and J by 3 bases, and 24 bases separated the two germline ends. The CDR3 DNA reads as TGTGCCAGCAGCCTGGGAAGGCAGGGAATTAAGTACTATAATTCACCCCTCCACTTT. Amino acids: CASSLGRQGIKYYNSPLHF. The whole variable domain, filled in from reference TRBV28 and TRBJ1-6, reads DVKVTQSSRYLVKRTGEKVFLECVQDMDHENMFWYRQDPGLGLRLIYFSYDVKMKEKGDIPEGYSVSREKKERFSLILESASTNQTSMYLCASSLGRQGIKYYNSPLHFGNGTRLTVT.

The chain uses TRBV6-1 and TRBJ2-6; D remains unclear. Between the trimmed V and J ends, which lost 4 bases and 0 bases, there was a span of 13 bases. Germline V gene lookup returns CDR1 MNHNS and CDR2 SASEGT. This CDR3 region has 17 residues. This chain's CDR3 is CASSVYRAGSGANVLTF. Written as DNA, the CDR3 is TGTGCCAGCAGTGTTTATCGAGCCGGCTCTGGGGCCAACGTCCTGACTTTC.

On this clone itself: Within the sample, other DNA sequences also encode this same CDR3. V usage is TRBV5-1 and J usage is TRBJ1-1, with D maybe TRBD1 (5 bases). The germline CDR1 and CDR2 sequences are SGHRS and YFSETQ. With 4 bases removed from V and 1 base from J, the gap between germline ends came to 14 bases. The CDR3 is 15 residues long. CDR3 residues: CASSPEGRANTEAFF. CDR3 nucleotide sequence: TGCGCCAGCAGCCCCGAAGGCAGGGCGAACACTGAAGCTTTCTTT.

The chain has TRBV25-1 and TRBJ2-1; tentative D call: TRBD1 (6 bases). Germline CDR1 is MGHDK and CDR2 is SYGVNS. Trimming removed 5 bases at V and 0 bases at J, with 11 bases between. The CDR3 extends over 15 amino acids. CDR3 residues: CASSIQGSSYNEQFF. For the CDR3, the DNA is TGTGCCAGCAGTATTCAGGGGAGCTCCTACAATGAGCAGTTCTTC.

The chain employs TRBV4-3 and TRBJ2-2, with D uncertain. The CDR3 consists of 13 residues. Between the trimmed V and J ends, which lost 4 bases and 6 bases, there was a span of 9 bases. Per the germline V gene, CDR1 is LGHNA and CDR2 is YSLEER. Written as DNA, the CDR3 is TGCGCCAGCAGCCCAACGGTAGCCGGGGAGCTGTTTTTT. Translation gives CASSPTVAGELFF.

This chain links TRBV7-2 with TRBJ2-7; TRBD2 might be the D (6 bases). Trimming removed 5 bases from V and 12 bases from J, with 17 bases in between. CDR1 is SGHTA and CDR2 is FQGNSA in the germline V gene. The length of the CDR3 is 12 residues. The CDR3 sequence is CASSLIRGARYF. As DNA, the CDR3 is TGTGCCAGCAGCCTAATACGCGGGGCCCGGTACTTC.

J is TRBJ2-7 and V is TRBV7-2; unclear D gene. The germline CDR1 and CDR2 sequences are SGHTA and FQGNSA. There are 14 residues in the CDR3. Deletions cut 3 bases from V and 0 bases from J, with 9 bases between. The CDR3 DNA reads TGTGCCAGCAGCTTCCCGGAGAGCTCCTACGAGCAGTACTTC. It encodes CASSFPESSYEQYF.